The 10 T cell receptor beta chains below were found in one sample sequenced in a study of blood T cells in healthy people across ages. Then a second PCR, running about 6 to 12 cycles, was carried out with a sample-barcoded 5' primer and a J-beta primer mix. TCRdb fed the 5' RACE reads into MiXCR, producing one record per CDR3 protein. The table has about 1,400,000 distinct CDR3 sequences, 35% to 45% seen once; the top ten hold under 8%. The sample was blood. The receptors originated from a woman between 18 and 30 years old in good health.

On this clonotype: One base away lies a much larger clone, so this may be a sequencing read error. The CDR3 DNA follows: TGCGCCAGCAGCTTGGGGGACAGTGAAAACTACGAGGAGTACTTC. Translation: CASSLGDSENYEEYF. The chain has TRBV5-1 and TRBJ2-5; TRBD1 aligns across 7 bases. The trim removed 0 bases at V and 12 bases at J, leaving 14 bases unmatched. Germline-derived CDR1 and CDR2 are SGHRS and YFSETQ. CDR3 length: 15 amino acids.

CDR3 region: CSATFPGSSYNEQFF. In nucleotides, the CDR3 is TGCAGTGCTACCTTCCCTGGGAGCTCCTACAATGAGCAGTTCTTC. This chain uses TRBV20-1 with TRBJ2-1; D is possibly TRBD2 (5 bases). V was clipped by 4 bases and J by 0 bases, with 13 bases between them. This CDR3 has 15 residues. Germline loops: CDR1 DFQATT, CDR2 SNEGSKA (reference sequence).

The CDR3 is CSALTTGGNQPQHF. CDR3 sequence (DNA): TGCAGTGCCCTTACGACAGGGGGAAATCAGCCCCAGCATTTT. This rearrangement joins TRBV20-1 to TRBJ1-5, with 9 bases aligning to TRBD1. CDR3 length equals 14 residues. The V segment lost 6 bases and the J segment 4 bases; nucleotides outside the gene matches: 7. Germline CDR1 and CDR2: DFQATT and SNEGSKA (reference sequence).

The chain carries TRBV2 and TRBJ2-1; TRBD2 is a possible D gene (6 bases). Trimming pared 7 bases from V and 4 bases from J, leaving 14 bases between. In germline, CDR1 is SNHLY, CDR2 FYNNEI. The CDR3 loop spans 14 amino acids. The CDR3 nucleotides read TGTGCCAGCAACGCGGGACTTATATACAATGAGCAGTTCTTC. It specifies CASNAGLIYNEQFF.

This clonotype was counted only a few times. The chain employs TRBV11-2 and TRBJ2-1, with D perhaps matching TRBD2 (6 bases). The V end lost 3 bases, the J end lost 12 bases, and 15 bases lay between the germline ends. The CDR3 sequence is 13 residues long. Germline CDR1 SGHAT, CDR2 FQNNGV. For the CDR3, the DNA is TGTGCCAGCAGCTTTATGGGGAGGTTGGGGCAGTTCTTC. It specifies CASSFMGRLGQFF.

The chain couples TRBV20-1 to TRBJ1-1; D is ambiguous. V lost 1 base and J 1 base, leaving 13 bases between the germline ends. Germline-derived CDR1 and CDR2 are DFQATT and SNEGSKA (reference sequence). The length of the CDR3 is 15 residues. CDR3 in amino acids: CSARAQTTPNTEAFF. CDR3 bases: TGCAGTGCTAGAGCCCAGACAACCCCGAACACTGAAGCTTTCTTT.

This clonotype was observed a few times. The chain recombines TRBV20-1 with TRBJ1-2; the match to TRBD1 covers 8 bases. The germline V gene encodes CDR1 DFQATT and CDR2 SNEGSKA (reference sequence). This CDR3 has 11 residues. V lost 5 bases to trimming and J lost 8 bases; unmatched junction nucleotides: 4. In nucleotides, the CDR3 is TGCAGTGCTTCTCGACAGGGGGGCTACACCTTC. Encoded protein: CSASRQGGYTF.

This clonotype was counted between two and nine times. The chain uses TRBV10-2 and TRBJ2-7, with D uncertain. V shed 7 bases and J shed 4 bases, with 11 bases lying between them. The germline gives CDR1 WSHSY, CDR2 SAAADI. CDR3 length: 12 amino acids. The CDR3 DNA sequence: TGCGCCAGCACCCGACTGGAATACGAGCAGTACTTC. Amino acid sequence: CASTRLEYEQYF.

The chain uses TRBV25-1 and TRBJ2-1; perhaps TRBD1 as D (6 bases). CDR1 and CDR2 (germline): MGHDK, SYGVNS. Trimming took 7 bases from V and 3 from J, leaving 16 bases between them. The CDR3 consists of 15 residues. The CDR3 protein is CASKSQGPNYNEQFF. The CDR3 DNA reads TGTGCCAGCAAGTCGCAGGGGCCCAACTACAATGAGCAGTTCTTC.

This clonotype has ten or more counts. The chain joins TRBV29-1 to TRBJ2-3; D is perhaps TRBD2 (6 bases). The CDR3 is 15 amino acids. Germline CDR1 and CDR2: SQVTM and ANQGSEA. Trimming shortened V by 3 bases and J by 3 bases, and 16 bases separated the two germline ends. The CDR3 nucleotides read TGCAGCGTTGATGGGGGAGGAGGCAGTACAGATACGCAGTATTTT. This codes for CSVDGGGGSTDTQYF.